The T cell receptor (beta chain) described here comes from a study of blood T cells in healthy people across ages. Study outcomes and limitations: The recorded TCR beta diversity per million T cells decreased in a roughly linear manner with age. Donor CMV status, an unknown factor, possibly confounded changes in expanded clonotypes. Naive T cell percentage strongly correlated with TCR beta diversity.

As to this clonotype: Its matching antigen is unknown.

A J-beta primer mix and a sample-barcoded 5' primer were used in a second PCR of roughly 7 to 12 cycles. Every cDNA molecule carried a tag from a template-switch adaptor bearing 12 random nucleotides. TCRdb re-called the 5' RACE reads with MiXCR, one entry per CDR3 protein. Here the sample spans 1 million to 1.2 million distinct CDR3 sequences, less than 45% being singletons. The sample taken for sequencing was blood. This TCR was sampled from a man between 18 and 29 years old in good health.

CDR3 nucleotide sequence: TGTGCCAGCAGCCCCTCCTTTGACAGGGTCAATGAGCAGTTCTTC. Protein sequence: CASSPSFDRVNEQFF. The chain joins TRBV7-2 to TRBJ2-1; 7 nucleotides match TRBD1. CDR1 SGHTA and CDR2 FQGNSA come from the germline V gene. The CDR3 sequence is 15 residues long. V gave up 5 bases and J gave up 6 bases; unmatched junction bases: 10.